The 4 T cell receptor beta chains below come from one sample, sequenced in a study of blood T cell repertoires in COVID-19. Some clones are missing from TCRdb's copy, which holds only in-frame ones; the method was immunoSEQ multiplex PCR. The profile covers approximately 53,000 clones, with roughly 87% appearing a single time and more than 20% taken by the ten largest. The source material was peripheral blood. All receptors come from a woman of 80 years or more with COVID-19, enrolled during active disease.

This clone was recorded a few times. The genes are TRBV6-6 and TRBJ1-6, with TRBD1 matching over 9 bases. CDR3 length: 15 amino acids. The germline CDR1 and CDR2 sequences are MNHNY and SVGAGI (reference sequence). The J segment lost 9 bases and the V segment lost 2 bases, leaving 5 bases of the junction unmatched. The CDR3 sequence is CASSYGTGKGSPLHF. Here the CDR3 DNA reads TGTGCCAGCAGTTACGGGACAGGGAAAGGTTCACCCCTCCACTTT.

The rearrangement joins TRBV5-1 to TRBJ2-1, with TRBD1 identical over 10 bases. This CDR3 is 14 amino acids long. Germline-derived CDR1 and CDR2 are SGHRS and YFSETQ. Losses at the gene ends were 4 bases for V and 10 bases for J; bases not matched to a gene: 8. Here the CDR3 reads CASSVRQGAGEQFF. As DNA, the CDR3 is TGCGCCAGCAGCGTGCGACAGGGGGCCGGGGAGCAGTTCTTC.

The chain employs TRBV12-3 or TRBV12-4 and TRBJ2-5; the D gene is possibly TRBD2 (6 bases). The V end was cut by 7 bases, the J end by 2 bases, with 11 bases between. The CDR3 sequence is 13 residues long. CDR3 coding DNA: TGTGCCAGCACGGTAGCGGAACAAGAGACCCAGTACTTC. Encoded protein: CASTVAEQETQYF.

This chain uses TRBV6-5 with TRBJ1-1; D unresolved. The CDR3 has 15 amino acids. Germline-derived CDR1 and CDR2 are MNHEY and SVGAGI. V lost 5 bases, J lost 1 base, and 14 bases lay in between. As DNA, the CDR3 is TGTGCCAGCAGTACTCCCGGGAAAGGGAACACTGAAGCTTTCTTT. Its translation is CASSTPGKGNTEAFF.